What follows describes a single T cell receptor (beta chain). Its target is not known. Treatment in this sample: oral pan-JAK inhibitor, 5-10 mg twice daily. V shed 4 bases, J shed 7 bases, and the junction held 6 bases outside the gene matches. Germline loops: CDR1 GTSNPN, CDR2 SVGIG (reference sequence). This CDR3 comprises 12 residues. This entry belongs to a study of CD8+ T cells in alopecia areata. Study observations and caveats: Many expanded lesional clones persisted during tofacitinib (in both scalp and blood).

Reverse transcription of extracted RNA yielded cDNA, which provided the sequencing template. The table came from immunoSEQ multiplex PCR; TCRdb's copy has only in-frame clones and leaves some out. The sample records under 200,000 clones, 60% being singletons. Specimen: CD4+ T cells sorted from blood, collected at week 24, from a patient treated with tofacitinib. This sequence joins TRBV30 and TRBJ2-5, with 7 bases lining up with TRBD2. The source is a human donor with alopecia areata. In nucleotides, the CDR3 is TGTGCCTGGAACGCGGGGGTGAGGACCCAGTACTTC. Amino acid sequence: CAWNAGVRTQYF.